This TCR beta chain was retrieved from a study of blood T cell repertoires in COVID-19. Study information: The study drew acute and convalescent COVID-19 samples from the United States, Italy and Spain. The analysed material was cDNA or gDNA that came from T cells, B-cell-depleted T cells, or PBMCs.

Only one count was recorded for this clone. Sequencing was performed with immunoSEQ multiplex PCR; in TCRdb, only in-frame clones are kept and a portion is missing. The repertoire holds approximately 480,000 clones, roughly 90% seen once, with about 0.7% in the top ten. Participant ages covered about 18 to 100 years across around 22 US areas. Grouping used clinical history reported by participants in a survey and questionnaire. Sequencing input: PBMCs or T cells enriched from blood (not recorded which). This sequence was found in a woman younger than 35 who had recovered from COVID-19.

CDR3 bases: TGTGCCAGCAAGGGACTGGGGGTAAGTGAGCAGTTCTTC. Protein: CASKGLGVSEQFF. The chain combines TRBV6-5 with TRBJ2-1; tentative D call: TRBD2 (6 bases). The germline V gene encodes CDR1 MNHEY and CDR2 SVGAGI. Trimming cost V 7 bases and J 9 bases, with 16 bases left between them. The CDR3 covers 13 residues.